These 2 T cell receptor beta chains were sequenced from one sample in a study of T cells in localized non-small cell lung cancer. The table came from immunoSEQ multiplex PCR; TCRdb's copy has only in-frame clones and leaves some out. Altogether about 1,500 clones are present, over 25% being singletons, with the ten largest covering roughly 30%. The sample here was normal lung tissue next to the tumor, taken before any cancer treatment. These receptors originate from a female donor of 60 years or more with stage I lung adenocarcinoma.

This clone has only a few counts. The V gene is TRBV11-3, the J gene TRBJ2-6, with no clear D. V was pared by 4 bases and J by 8 bases, with 12 bases between. Per germline, CDR1 SGHNT and CDR2 YENEEA. This CDR3 region has 14 residues. CDR3 nucleotide sequence: TGTGCCAGCAGCTCCTCGACCCAACCCAACGTCCTGACTTTC. Translation: CASSSSTQPNVLTF.

The chain has TRBV16 and TRBJ2-3; the D is unclear. Germline V gene data show CDR1 as KGHSY and CDR2 as FQNENV. This CDR3 is built from 14 residues. Trimming took off 0 bases at V and 2 bases at J, with 6 bases between the two ends. The CDR3 DNA sequence: TGTGCCAGCAGCCAATCGGGGATCACAGATACGCAGTATTTT. It specifies CASSQSGITDTQYF.